Shown below are 20 T cell receptor beta chains from a single sample sequenced in a study of blood T cell repertoires in COVID-19 (dated by TCRdb to 2018 to 2020). To prepare the library, the immunoSEQ multiplex PCR assay was applied. TCRdb limited this immuneACCESS table to in-frame rearrangements with V and J called. A share of clones is missing; checked studies link under half to unresolved V genes, and the rest is unexplained. Counted in this sample were roughly 160,000 clones; around 90% of them appeared once. The ten largest account for approximately 2.4% of the sample. The sample was peripheral blood. Receptors originate from a man younger than 35 with acute or convalescent COVID-19.

The rearrangement uses TRBV5-1 and TRBJ2-7; 7 bases are a match to TRBD1. The V gene's germline CDR1 is SGHRS and CDR2 YFSETQ. The length of the CDR3 is 13 residues. With 4 bases clipped from V and 3 bases from J, the junction kept 4 bases outside the gene matches. Here the CDR3 DNA reads TGCGCCAGCAGCCGGGACAGCGACTACGAGCAGTACTTC. Its protein product is CASSRDSDYEQYF. The variable domain in full, with the rest retrieved from reference TRBV5-1 and TRBJ2-7, is KAGVTQTPRYLIKTRGQQVTLSCSPISGHRSVSWYQQTPGQGLQFLFEYFSETQRNKGNFPGRFSGRQFSNSRSEMNVSTLELGDSALYLCASSRDSDYEQYFGPGTRLTVT.

The chain has TRBV29-1 and TRBJ2-3; the D gene is possibly TRBD2 (8 bases). This CDR3 contains 15 residues. Germline CDR1 reads SQVTM; CDR2 reads ANQGSEA. V lost 4 bases and J 8 bases, leaving 22 bases between the germline ends. This chain's CDR3 is CSVVGGRRLAGTQYF. The DNA of the CDR3 is TGCAGCGTTGTAGGGGGCAGAAGGCTAGCGGGTACGCAGTATTTT.

The rearrangement uses TRBV6-6 and TRBJ1-2, with TRBD1 matching 7 bases. The CDR3 consists of 16 residues. The J segment lost 4 bases and the V segment lost 5 bases, leaving 13 bases of the junction unmatched. CDR1 and CDR2 from the germline V gene are MNHNY and SVGAGI (reference sequence). CDR3 sequence: CASSPPGTELVYGYTF. CDR3 nucleotides: TGTGCCAGCAGTCCACCCGGGACAGAGCTCGTCTATGGCTACACCTTC.

The J gene is TRBJ1-4, the V gene TRBV15; TRBD1 is a possible D gene (6 bases). The germline gives CDR1 LNHNV, CDR2 YYDKDF (reference sequence). V gave up 0 bases and J gave up 8 bases, with 19 bases separating them. The CDR3 has 17 amino acids. The CDR3 loop reads CATSRELGGGIGEKLFF. CDR3 sequence (DNA): TGTGCCACCAGCAGAGAGTTAGGGGGGGGCATTGGAGAAAAACTGTTTTTT.

The V call is TRBV5-1, the J call TRBJ2-1, with D possibly matching TRBD2 (6 bases). Germline assignment: CDR1 SGHRS and CDR2 YFSETQ. V lost 0 bases and J 2 bases, leaving 12 bases between the germline ends. This CDR3 contains 16 residues. CDR3: CASSLAGGLAYNEQFF. DNA of the CDR3: TGCGCCAGCAGCTTGGCCGGAGGGCTAGCCTACAATGAGCAGTTCTTC.

The rearrangement joins TRBV20-1 to TRBJ1-2, with D perhaps matching TRBD1 (6 bases). CDR3 length: 11 amino acids. V shed 5 bases and J shed 10 bases, with 14 bases lying between them. Germline V gives CDR1 DFQATT, CDR2 SNEGSKA (reference sequence). CDR3 in amino acids: CSAPMGGAYTF. Here the CDR3 DNA reads TGCAGTGCTCCAATGGGGGGGGCCTACACCTTC.

The chain combines TRBV19 with TRBJ1-5; 7 nucleotides align to TRBD1. CDR3 length: 15 amino acids. Trimming at V came to 5 bases and at J to 3 bases, leaving 7 bases not matched to a gene. Germline V gene data show CDR1 as LNHDA and CDR2 as SQIVND (reference sequence). This CDR3 reads CASSGGQNSNQPQHF. In DNA form, the CDR3 reads TGTGCCAGTAGTGGGGGACAGAATTCCAATCAGCCCCAGCATTTT.

This chain links TRBV20-1 with TRBJ2-3; 9 positions match TRBD2. Germline trimming cut 3 bases from V and 4 bases from J; bases unmatched to any gene: 8. This CDR3 has 15 amino acids. Germline loops: CDR1 DFQATT, CDR2 SNEGSKA (reference sequence). Written as DNA, the CDR3 is TGCAGTGCTAGTAGGGTAGCGGGAGCATCAGATACGCAGTATTTT. As protein: CSASRVAGASDTQYF.

This clone showed up just a few times. The gene calls are TRBV19 and TRBJ2-7; TRBD2 aligns across 8 bases. Germline V CDR1 and CDR2: LNHDA, SQIVND (reference sequence). This CDR3 has 15 amino acids. Trimming at V came to 5 bases and at J to 0 bases, leaving 6 bases not matched to a gene. The CDR3 sequence: CASSSTSGYSYEQYF. The CDR3 region has the DNA TGTGCCAGTAGTTCAACTAGCGGCTACTCCTACGAGCAGTACTTC. The variable domain in full, with the rest retrieved from reference TRBV19 and TRBJ2-7, is DGGITQSPKYLFRKEGQNVTLSCEQNLNHDAMYWYRQDPGQGLRLIYYSQIVNDFQKGDIAEGYSVSREKKESFPLTVTSAQKNPTAFYLCASSSTSGYSYEQYFGPGTRLTVT.

To note about this clone: Other DNA sequences from this sample encode an identical CDR3 as well. The chain combines TRBV19 with TRBJ2-7; 9 nucleotides match TRBD1. Losses at the gene ends were 2 bases for V and 2 bases for J; bases not matched to a gene: 1. Germline CDR1 is LNHDA and CDR2 is SQIVND (reference sequence). This CDR3 region has 14 residues. The CDR3 DNA reads TGTGCCAGTAGTATACGGGACAGGGCCTACGAGCAGTACTTC. This gives the protein CASSIRDRAYEQYF.

The genes are TRBV5-1 and TRBJ2-7; D perhaps matches TRBD2 (6 bases). The CDR3 length is 15 residues. The ends were cut back, 2 bases at V and 4 bases at J, with 16 bases in the middle. The germline V gene has CDR1 SGHRS and CDR2 YFSETQ. Written as DNA, the CDR3 is TGCGCCAGCAGCTTACGTGACGGGAGTGGGTACGAGCAGTACTTC. It translates to CASSLRDGSGYEQYF.

J is TRBJ1-1 and V is TRBV3-1 (or the pseudogene TRBV3-2), with 9 bases matching TRBD1. The CDR3 runs 16 residues. V lost 5 bases to trimming and J lost 5 bases; unmatched junction nucleotides: 12. Germline V gives CDR1 LGHDT, CDR2 YNNKEL (reference sequence). The chain's CDR3 is CASSSYPGQGRTEAFF. The CDR3 DNA follows: TGTGCCAGCAGCTCCTATCCGGGACAGGGTCGAACTGAAGCTTTCTTT.

The genes are TRBV7-2 and TRBJ1-1, with D unresolved. The CDR3 consists of 15 residues. Germline V lookup: CDR1 SGHTA, CDR2 FQGNSA. V lost 1 base and J lost 2, with 11 bases in between. CDR3 nucleotides: TGTGCCAGCAGCTTAGGCGTTGGGAGAAACACTGAAGCTTTCTTT. Protein sequence: CASSLGVGRNTEAFF.

V and J are TRBV24-1 and TRBJ2-5; 10 nucleotides match TRBD1. V gave up 10 bases and J gave up 3 bases; unmatched junction bases: 7. The germline CDR1 and CDR2 sequences are KGHDR and SFDVKD. The CDR3 totals 14 residues. This CDR3 is CATALGTGEETQYF. CDR3 in DNA: TGTGCCACGGCGCTGGGGACAGGGGAAGAGACCCAGTACTTC.

V and J are TRBV6-5 and TRBJ1-5, with D hard to call. This CDR3 is built from 16 residues. Germline V gene sequence: CDR1 MNHEY, CDR2 SVGAGI. V dropped 4 bases and J dropped 1 base, with 14 bases sitting between them. The CDR3, as DNA: TGTGCCAGCAGTTCCACGAGGACTGCAAGCAATCAGCCCCAGCATTTT. Its protein is CASSSTRTASNQPQHF.

This clone was seen a handful of times. The chain employs TRBV20-1 and TRBJ1-4; D is unclear. CDR3 size: 15 residues. Trimming cost V 3 bases and J 7 bases, with 18 bases left between them. Germline V gene lookup returns CDR1 DFQATT and CDR2 SNEGSKA (reference sequence). The CDR3 DNA is TGCAGTGCTAGTGAATCGATTGGAGGGAGTGAAAAACTGTTTTTT. Translation: CSASESIGGSEKLFF.

V usage is TRBV21-1 and J usage is TRBJ2-2; the tabulated D call, TRBD1, remains unverified against the DNA. TRBV21-1 is a known pseudogene. The CDR3 covers 12 residues. CDR3 sequence (DNA): TGTGCCACGACAGGGGACACCGGGGAGCTGTTTTTT. It translates to CATTGDTGELFF.

The genes are TRBV11-2 and TRBJ2-5, with 9 nucleotides matching TRBD2. With V trimmed by 2 bases and J by 4 bases, 8 bases remained unmatched. CDR1 is SGHAT, CDR2 FQNNGV, per germline. The CDR3 has 16 residues. CDR3 nucleotides: TGTGCCAGCAGCTTAAATCTGGCGGGAGGGGGAGAGACCCAGTACTTC. Residues: CASSLNLAGGGETQYF.

This clone appeared once. V and J are TRBV10-3 and TRBJ1-2; 8 bases map to TRBD1. Germline CDR1 reads ENHRY; CDR2 reads SYGVKD. The CDR3 is 15 residues long. The J segment lost 3 bases and the V segment lost 2 bases, leaving 5 bases of the junction unmatched. CDR3 amino acids: CAISEGMGQDYGYTF. CDR3 nucleotide sequence: TGTGCCATCAGTGAGGGAATGGGACAGGACTATGGCTACACCTTC.

V and J are TRBV5-4 and TRBJ1-1; the D gene is possibly TRBD1 (5 bases). Germline CDR1 is SGHNT and CDR2 is YYREEE (reference sequence). There are 14 residues in the CDR3. V was clipped by 1 base and J by 1 base, with 8 bases between them. CDR3 in DNA: TGTGCCAGCAGCTTGAGGGGCCGGAACACTGAAGCTTTCTTT. Translating it yields CASSLRGRNTEAFF.